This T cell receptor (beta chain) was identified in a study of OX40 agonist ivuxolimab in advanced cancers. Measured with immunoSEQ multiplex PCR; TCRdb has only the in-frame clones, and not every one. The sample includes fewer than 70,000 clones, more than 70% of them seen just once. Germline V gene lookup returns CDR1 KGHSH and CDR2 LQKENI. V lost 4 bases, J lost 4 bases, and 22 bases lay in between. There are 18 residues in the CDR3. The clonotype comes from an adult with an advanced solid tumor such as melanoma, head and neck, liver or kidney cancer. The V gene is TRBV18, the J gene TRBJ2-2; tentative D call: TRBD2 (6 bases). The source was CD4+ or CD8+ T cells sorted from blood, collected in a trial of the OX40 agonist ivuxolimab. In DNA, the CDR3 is TGTGCCAGCTCACGGGAACCGGGACTGGGAAAGAGCACCGGGGAGCTGTTTTTT. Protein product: CASSREPGLGKSTGELFF.